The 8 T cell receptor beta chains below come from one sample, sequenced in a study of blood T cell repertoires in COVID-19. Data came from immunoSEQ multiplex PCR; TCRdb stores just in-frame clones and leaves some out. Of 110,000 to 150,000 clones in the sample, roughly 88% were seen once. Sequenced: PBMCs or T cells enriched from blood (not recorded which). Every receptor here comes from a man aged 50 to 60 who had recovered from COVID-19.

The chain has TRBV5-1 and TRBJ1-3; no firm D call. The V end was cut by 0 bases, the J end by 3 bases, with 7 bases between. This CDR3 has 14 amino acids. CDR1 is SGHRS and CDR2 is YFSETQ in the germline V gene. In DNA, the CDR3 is TGCGCCAGCAGCTTGGCGGGAAATGGAAACACCATATATTTT. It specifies CASSLAGNGNTIYF.

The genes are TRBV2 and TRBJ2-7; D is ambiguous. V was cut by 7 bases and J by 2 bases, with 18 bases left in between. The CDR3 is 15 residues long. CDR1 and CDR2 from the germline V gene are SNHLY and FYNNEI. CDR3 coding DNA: TGTGCCAGCATTGGGTCACAGAAGAGTCCCTACGAGCAGTACTTC. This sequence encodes CASIGSQKSPYEQYF.

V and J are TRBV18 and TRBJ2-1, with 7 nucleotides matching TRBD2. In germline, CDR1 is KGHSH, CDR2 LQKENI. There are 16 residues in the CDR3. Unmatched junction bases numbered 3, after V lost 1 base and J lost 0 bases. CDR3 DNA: TGTGCCAGCTCACCACTGGGAGGGTACTCCTACAATGAGCAGTTCTTC. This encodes CASSPLGGYSYNEQFF. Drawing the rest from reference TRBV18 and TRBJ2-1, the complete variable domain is NAGVMQNPRHLVRRRGQEARLRCSPMKGHSHVYWYRQLPEEGLKFMVYLQKENIIDESGMPKERFSAEFPKEGPSILRIQQVVRGDSAAYFCASSPLGGYSYNEQFFGPGTRLTVL.

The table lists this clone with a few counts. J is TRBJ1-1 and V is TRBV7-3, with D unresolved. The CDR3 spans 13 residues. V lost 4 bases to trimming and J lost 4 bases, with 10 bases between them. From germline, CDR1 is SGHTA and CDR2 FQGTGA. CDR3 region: CASSSNLLTEAFF. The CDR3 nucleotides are TGTGCCAGCAGCTCTAACCTTCTCACTGAAGCTTTCTTT.

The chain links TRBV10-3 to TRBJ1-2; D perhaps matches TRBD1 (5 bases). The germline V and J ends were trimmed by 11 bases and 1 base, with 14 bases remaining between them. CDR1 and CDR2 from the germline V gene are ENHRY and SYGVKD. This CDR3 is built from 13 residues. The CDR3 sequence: CASGEDSNYGYTF. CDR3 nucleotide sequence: TGTGCCTCTGGGGAAGACAGTAACTATGGCTACACCTTC.

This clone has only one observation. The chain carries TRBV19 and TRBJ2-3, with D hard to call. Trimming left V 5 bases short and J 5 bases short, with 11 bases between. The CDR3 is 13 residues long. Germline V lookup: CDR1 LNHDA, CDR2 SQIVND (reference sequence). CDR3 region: CASSVGGRDTQYF. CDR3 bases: TGTGCCAGTAGTGTCGGTGGTAGAGATACGCAGTATTTT.

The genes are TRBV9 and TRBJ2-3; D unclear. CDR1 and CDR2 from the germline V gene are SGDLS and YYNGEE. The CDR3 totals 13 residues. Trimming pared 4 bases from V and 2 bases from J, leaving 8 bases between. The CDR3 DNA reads TGTGCCAGCAGCACCACGGTCACAGATACGCAGTATTTT. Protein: CASSTTVTDTQYF.

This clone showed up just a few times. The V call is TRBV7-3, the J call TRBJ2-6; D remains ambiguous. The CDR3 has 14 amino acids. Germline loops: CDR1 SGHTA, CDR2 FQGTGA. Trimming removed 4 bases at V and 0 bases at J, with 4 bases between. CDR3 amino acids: CASSYSSGANVLTF. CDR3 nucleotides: TGTGCCAGCAGCTACAGCTCTGGGGCCAACGTCCTGACTTTC.